These 2 T cell receptor beta chains were all obtained from the same sample, sequenced in a study of a mutant IDH1 vaccine in newly diagnosed glioma. No antigen has been identified for these receptors. Assay used: immunoSEQ multiplex PCR; TCRdb lists only in-frame clones, some missing. The repertoire consists of approximately 37,000 clones, with about 76% occurring once and the leading ten covering 5.3%. Time point indicated: week 23, last vaccination. The investigators gave 300 ug of mutant IDH1 20-mer peptide in each vaccine dose, together with topical imiquimod. The sample consisted of PBMCs, taken from a glioma patient whose treatment included an IDH1 peptide vaccine. Source of these receptors: a man in his fifties or sixties with glioma.

This chain joins TRBV11-3 and TRBJ2-7; 8 positions agree with TRBD2. Unmatched junction bases numbered 5, after V lost 5 bases and J lost 11 bases. Germline CDR1 is SGHNT and CDR2 is YENEEA. The CDR3 spans 11 residues. Here the CDR3 reads CASSPYSGKYF. Written as DNA, the CDR3 is TGTGCCAGCAGCCCGTATAGCGGGAAGTACTTC.

The V call is TRBV29-1, the J call TRBJ2-1; 10 nucleotides align to TRBD1. V dropped 8 bases and J dropped 6; count of bases not matched to a gene: 10. Germline V CDR1 and CDR2: SQVTM, ANQGSEA. CDR3 length equals 14 residues. The DNA of the CDR3 is TGCAGCTGGTCGAGGGGGACAGGGGCCAATGAGCAGTTCTTC. Amino acids: CSWSRGTGANEQFF.